Sequencing of this T cell receptor (beta chain) was carried out in a study of neoadjuvant anti-PD-1 for oral cavity cancer. The data were produced by immunoSEQ multiplex PCR, yet TCRdb's version contains in-frame clones alone and is incomplete. The sample comprises 14,000 or so clones, 50% to 70% of which are singletons, and 2.4% rests with the top ten. CDR3 length: 14 amino acids. V was clipped by 7 bases and J by 5 bases, with 17 bases between them. CDR1 MNHNS and CDR2 SASEGT come from the germline V gene. This clone was seen more than once but under ten times. The chain has TRBV6-1 and TRBJ2-5; D call uncertain. The sequences come from PBMCs, collected before nivolumab (anti-PD-1) treatment. The clonotype comes from a person between 40 and 85 years old with oral cavity squamous cell carcinoma. CDR3 in DNA: TGTGCCAGCACCGCAGATCCGGGTAGGGAGACCCAGTACTTC. Encoded protein: CASTADPGRETQYF.